This entry concerns a single T cell receptor (beta chain). Its target is not known. The data derive from a study of cytomegalovirus exposure and HLA in healthy donors. Across the whole study: Earlier, some 170 million T cells were analyzed, and 90 million to 140 million unique TCR beta sequences were found among them.

The primer mix had 60 Vbeta and 13 Jbeta primers. Produced via immunoSEQ multiplex PCR; TCRdb's table is partial and in-frame only. The sample has 100,000 to 150,000 clones, over 75% seen once. Points from the study as a whole: CMV serostatus was the sole immune exposure data available. About 180 TCR beta chains were listed as cytomegalovirus-associated. TCR beta sequences reportedly predicted most subjects' HLA-A and HLA-B alleles accurately.

V was clipped by 0 bases and J by 5 bases, with 16 bases between them. Germline V gene sequence: CDR1 SGHVS, CDR2 FNYEAQ. This CDR3 has 16 amino acids. The chain links TRBV7-6 to TRBJ2-5; D uncertain. The TCR sequence derives from a woman in her 40s in good health and CMV-seropositive. The sample consisted of PBMCs. The CDR3 DNA follows: TGTGCCAGCAGCTTAGCAAGCGCCCCGATCAAGGAGACCCAGTACTTC. Its protein is CASSLASAPIKETQYF.